The rows below give T cell receptor beta chains drawn from one sample of a study of identical twins. TCRdb called the 5' RACE reads again in MiXCR, with one record for every CDR3 protein. The sample lists some 560,000 distinct CDR3 sequences, around a tenth occurring once. Another study also made use of these data, one on yellow fever vaccine responses in identical twins.

Sequences were obtained from PBMCs. The source of these receptors is a woman under 30 in good health. Each CDR3 is given with its conserved first and last residue. The order of the fields is J gene, clone size, D gene, V gene, CDR3 protein, CDR3 DNA. D genes are given only for firm matches. Clone size is shown for a subset of rows, as once, few, many or a class of expanded clone.

j_gene: TRBJ2-1
abundance: NA
d_gene: TRBD2
v_gene: TRBV10-3
CDR3aa: CAISETTGLAGMYNEQFF
CDR3nt: TGTGCCATCAGTGAGACTACGGGACTAGCGGGGATGTACAATGAGCAGTTCTTC

j_gene: TRBJ2-7
abundance: many
d_gene: NA
v_gene: TRBV10-3
CDR3aa: CATLQGWEYEQYF
CDR3nt: TGTGCCACCTTACAGGGATGGGAATACGAGCAGTACTTC

j_gene: TRBJ2-3
abundance: many
d_gene: NA
v_gene: TRBV27
CDR3aa: CASSFSSTDTQYF
CDR3nt: TGTGCCAGCAGTTTCTCTAGCACAGATACGCAGTATTTT

j_gene: TRBJ1-1
abundance: many
d_gene: NA
v_gene: TRBV6-1
CDR3aa: CASSEHTEAFF
CDR3nt: TGTGCCAGCAGTGAACACACTGAAGCTTTCTTT

j_gene: TRBJ1-4
abundance: NA
d_gene: NA
v_gene: TRBV7-2
CDR3aa: CASSPSGRNEKLFF
CDR3nt: TGTGCCAGCAGCCCGTCCGGACGTAATGAAAAACTGTTTTTT

j_gene: TRBJ2-2
abundance: many
d_gene: TRBD1
v_gene: TRBV25-1
CDR3aa: CASSGTGVTGELFF
CDR3nt: TGTGCCAGCAGCGGGACAGGGGTCACCGGGGAGCTGTTTTTT

j_gene: TRBJ2-1
abundance: NA
d_gene: TRBD2
v_gene: TRBV9
CDR3aa: CASSVGPRGAYNEQFF
CDR3nt: TGTGCCAGCAGCGTAGGCCCTCGGGGGGCCTACAATGAGCAGTTCTTC

j_gene: TRBJ2-3
abundance: many
d_gene: NA
v_gene: TRBV3-1
CDR3aa: CASSRVDGTDTQYF
CDR3nt: TGTGCCAGCAGCCGAGTAGATGGCACAGATACGCAGTATTTT

j_gene: TRBJ1-5
abundance: NA
d_gene: NA
v_gene: TRBV12-3/TRBV12-4
CDR3aa: CASSTANQPQHF
CDR3nt: TGTGCCAGCAGTACGGCCAATCAGCCCCAGCATTTT

j_gene: TRBJ2-7
abundance: NA
d_gene: TRBD1
v_gene: TRBV20-1
CDR3aa: CSARDRDRDYEQYF
CDR3nt: TGCAGTGCTAGAGATAGGGACAGGGACTACGAGCAGTACTTC

j_gene: TRBJ1-1
abundance: few
d_gene: NA
v_gene: TRBV4-3
CDR3aa: CASSQDTGLNTEAFF
CDR3nt: TGCGCCAGCAGCCAAGATACGGGGCTGAACACTGAAGCTTTCTTT

j_gene: TRBJ2-1
abundance: NA
d_gene: TRBD2
v_gene: TRBV3-1
CDR3aa: CASSRLAGGFEQFF
CDR3nt: TGTGCCAGCAGTCGACTAGCGGGAGGATTTGAGCAGTTCTTC

j_gene: TRBJ2-1
abundance: NA
d_gene: TRBD2
v_gene: TRBV6-1
CDR3aa: CASTPQRGVYNEQFF
CDR3nt: TGTGCCAGCACCCCACAACGGGGGGTCTACAATGAGCAGTTCTTC

j_gene: TRBJ2-4
abundance: few
d_gene: NA
v_gene: TRBV5-8
CDR3aa: CASSLGSGRGSQNIQYF
CDR3nt: TGTGCCAGCAGCTTGGGTTCCGGCCGGGGGTCCCAAAACATTCAGTACTTC

j_gene: TRBJ2-1
abundance: few
d_gene: TRBD2
v_gene: TRBV2
CDR3aa: CAREGASGRNEQFF
CDR3nt: TGTGCCAGAGAAGGGGCTAGCGGGAGGAATGAGCAGTTCTTC

j_gene: TRBJ2-2
abundance: NA
d_gene: NA
v_gene: TRBV6-5
CDR3aa: CASSYLSKSQDRTGELFF
CDR3nt: TGTGCCAGCAGTTATCTCTCAAAAAGCCAGGATCGAACCGGGGAGCTGTTTTTT

j_gene: TRBJ2-3
abundance: few
d_gene: NA
v_gene: TRBV10-3
CDR3aa: CAISEMDSGSTDTQYF
CDR3nt: TGTGCCATCAGTGAGATGGACAGTGGGTCCACAGATACGCAGTATTTT

j_gene: TRBJ2-7
abundance: many
d_gene: NA
v_gene: TRBV5-1
CDR3aa: CASSLDPGRVSSYEQYF
CDR3nt: TGCGCCAGCAGCTTGGATCCGGGCAGGGTAAGCTCCTACGAGCAGTACTTC

j_gene: TRBJ2-7
abundance: few
d_gene: NA
v_gene: TRBV5-6
CDR3aa: CASSLRGLRTYEQYF
CDR3nt: TGTGCCAGCAGCCTGAGAGGACTACGAACCTACGAGCAGTACTTC

j_gene: TRBJ2-3
abundance: few
d_gene: NA
v_gene: TRBV20-1
CDR3aa: CSVLSTQYF
CDR3nt: TGCAGTGTTTTGTCTACGCAGTATTTT

j_gene: TRBJ2-1
abundance: few
d_gene: TRBD1
v_gene: TRBV2
CDR3aa: CASSVQGAWNEQFF
CDR3nt: TGTGCCAGCAGTGTCCAGGGGGCATGGAATGAGCAGTTCTTC

j_gene: TRBJ1-1
abundance: few
d_gene: NA
v_gene: TRBV29-1
CDR3aa: CSVGVERRGAFF
CDR3nt: TGCAGCGTTGGCGTGGAGAGGAGGGGAGCTTTCTTT

j_gene: TRBJ2-1
abundance: many
d_gene: NA
v_gene: TRBV4-3
CDR3aa: CASSRGIERSYNEQFF
CDR3nt: TGCGCCAGCAGCCGAGGAATCGAGCGGAGCTACAATGAGCAGTTCTTC

j_gene: TRBJ1-5
abundance: NA
d_gene: NA
v_gene: TRBV28
CDR3aa: CASRLYGDRLYF
CDR3nt: TGTGCCAGCAGACTCTATGGGGACCGTCTGTATTTT

j_gene: TRBJ2-3
abundance: many
d_gene: NA
v_gene: TRBV7-8
CDR3aa: CASSLGWGSSTDTQYF
CDR3nt: TGTGCCAGCAGCTTAGGATGGGGTTCTAGCACAGATACGCAGTATTTT

j_gene: TRBJ2-7
abundance: NA
d_gene: NA
v_gene: TRBV3-1
CDR3aa: CASSQERRPPSGEQYF
CDR3nt: TGTGCCAGCAGCCAAGAGCGTCGACCCCCCTCTGGCGAGCAGTACTTC

j_gene: TRBJ2-7
abundance: NA
d_gene: TRBD2
v_gene: TRBV27
CDR3aa: CASLTHGLAGAYEQYF
CDR3nt: TGTGCCAGCCTCACCCACGGACTAGCGGGGGCTTACGAGCAGTACTTC

j_gene: TRBJ1-2
abundance: few
d_gene: NA
v_gene: TRBV20-1
CDR3aa: CSATSPDGYTF
CDR3nt: TGCAGTGCTACCAGTCCTGATGGCTACACCTTC

j_gene: TRBJ2-1
abundance: few
d_gene: TRBD1
v_gene: TRBV20-1
CDR3aa: CSATSGQGRIPNEQFF
CDR3nt: TGCAGTGCTACGTCGGGACAGGGCCGGATCCCCAATGAGCAGTTCTTC

j_gene: TRBJ1-4
abundance: many
d_gene: TRBD1
v_gene: TRBV12-3/TRBV12-4
CDR3aa: CASSLGQGAGEKLFF
CDR3nt: TGTGCCAGCAGTTTGGGACAGGGGGCGGGTGAAAAACTGTTTTTT

j_gene: TRBJ2-7
abundance: few
d_gene: TRBD2
v_gene: TRBV20-1
CDR3aa: CSALTSSSYEQYF
CDR3nt: TGCAGTGCTTTGACTAGCAGCTCCTACGAGCAGTACTTC

j_gene: TRBJ2-3
abundance: NA
d_gene: NA
v_gene: TRBV11-2
CDR3aa: CASSLGRQGTDTQYF
CDR3nt: TGTGCCAGCAGCTTAGGTCGGCAGGGAACAGATACGCAGTATTTT

j_gene: TRBJ2-7
abundance: NA
d_gene: TRBD1
v_gene: TRBV7-9
CDR3aa: CASSLLADREYEQYF
CDR3nt: TGTGCCAGCAGCTTATTGGCGGACAGGGAATACGAGCAGTACTTC

j_gene: TRBJ1-1
abundance: NA
d_gene: NA
v_gene: TRBV3-1
CDR3aa: CASSQPGSDTEAFF
CDR3nt: TGTGCCAGCAGCCAACCGGGATCCGACACTGAAGCTTTCTTT

j_gene: TRBJ2-7
abundance: few
d_gene: NA
v_gene: TRBV6-2/TRBV6-3
CDR3aa: CASTQTWYEQYF
CDR3nt: TGTGCCAGCACTCAAACGTGGTACGAGCAGTACTTC

j_gene: TRBJ1-6
abundance: many
d_gene: NA
v_gene: TRBV7-9
CDR3aa: CASSLPKQPLHF
CDR3nt: TGTGCCAGCAGCTTACCTAAACAACCCCTCCACTTT

j_gene: TRBJ2-1
abundance: NA
d_gene: TRBD2
v_gene: TRBV6-5
CDR3aa: CASSYQTSGANEQFF
CDR3nt: TGTGCCAGCAGTTACCAGACTAGCGGGGCAAATGAGCAGTTCTTC

j_gene: TRBJ1-1
abundance: few
d_gene: NA
v_gene: TRBV27
CDR3aa: CASSFSGALTEAFF
CDR3nt: TGTGCCAGCAGTTTTTCAGGGGCTTTGACTGAAGCTTTCTTT

j_gene: TRBJ2-1
abundance: few
d_gene: TRBD2
v_gene: TRBV7-8
CDR3aa: CASSSGLAGGWNEQFF
CDR3nt: TGTGCCAGCAGCTCGGGACTAGCGGGAGGGTGGAATGAGCAGTTCTTC

j_gene: TRBJ2-7
abundance: NA
d_gene: TRBD2
v_gene: TRBV7-6
CDR3aa: CASSLGTSGRAEQYF
CDR3nt: TGTGCCAGCAGCTTGGGGACTAGCGGGAGGGCCGAGCAGTACTTC

j_gene: TRBJ2-7
abundance: NA
d_gene: NA
v_gene: TRBV28
CDR3aa: CASSFWGSGTYEQYF
CDR3nt: TGTGCCAGCAGTTTTTGGGGATCAGGGACCTACGAGCAGTACTTC

j_gene: TRBJ1-1
abundance: few
d_gene: NA
v_gene: TRBV7-3
CDR3aa: CASSLSPGLRSEAFF
CDR3nt: TGTGCCAGCAGCTTATCCCCCGGTCTCCGGAGTGAAGCTTTCTTT

j_gene: TRBJ2-2
abundance: many
d_gene: TRBD1
v_gene: TRBV20-1
CDR3aa: CSAREWGQGARDTGELFF
CDR3nt: TGCAGTGCTAGAGAGTGGGGACAGGGGGCTAGGGACACCGGGGAGCTGTTTTTT

j_gene: TRBJ2-5
abundance: NA
d_gene: NA
v_gene: TRBV10-3
CDR3aa: CAISGSGMETQYF
CDR3nt: TGTGCCATCAGTGGATCTGGGATGGAGACCCAGTACTTC

j_gene: TRBJ1-3
abundance: many
d_gene: NA
v_gene: TRBV4-2
CDR3aa: CASSQLSLTAGNTIYF
CDR3nt: TGTGCCAGCAGCCAACTGTCTCTTACAGCTGGAAACACCATATATTTT